By share, the clone carrying this TCR beta chain counts as large (0.1 to 1%). This record comes from a study of blood T cell repertoires in COVID-19. Sequenced by immunoSEQ multiplex PCR; TCRdb stores in-frame clones only, minus some. Of over 40,000 clones listed, more than 75% were seen once; the top ten hold roughly 15%. With 4 bases removed from V and 0 bases from J, the gap between germline ends came to 17 bases. Germline V gene sequence: CDR1 SGHDT, CDR2 YYEEEE. This CDR3 has 17 residues. The sequenced sample was peripheral blood. The chain carries TRBV5-6 and TRBJ1-5, with D uncertain. The receptor comes from a human donor in a cohort sampled during active COVID-19. The CDR3 DNA is TGTGCCAGCAGCCCCAGGAGGGAAGTGCTTAGCAATCAGCCCCAGCATTTT. Translated, it gives CASSPRREVLSNQPQHF.